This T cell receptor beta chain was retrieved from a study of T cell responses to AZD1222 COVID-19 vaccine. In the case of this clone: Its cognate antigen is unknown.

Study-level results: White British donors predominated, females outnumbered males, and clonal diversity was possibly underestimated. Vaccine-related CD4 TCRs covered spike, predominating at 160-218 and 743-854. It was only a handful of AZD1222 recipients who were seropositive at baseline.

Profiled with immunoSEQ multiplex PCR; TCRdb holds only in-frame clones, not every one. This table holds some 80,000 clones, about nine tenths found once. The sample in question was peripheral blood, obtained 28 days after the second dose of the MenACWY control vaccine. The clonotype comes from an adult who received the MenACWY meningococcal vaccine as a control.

The chain's CDR3 is CASSLLGGDEKLFF. The CDR3, as DNA: TGCGCCAGCAGCTTGTTAGGGGGCGATGAAAAACTGTTTTTT. The genes are TRBV5-1 and TRBJ1-4; TRBD1 agrees at 7 bases. J was trimmed by 6 bases and V by 1 base; bases with no gene match: 3. Germline V CDR1 and CDR2: SGHRS, YFSETQ. This CDR3 comprises 14 residues.